Listed below are T cell receptor beta chains from one sample, sequenced in a study of OX40 agonist ivuxolimab in advanced cancers. The data were produced by immunoSEQ multiplex PCR, yet TCRdb's version contains in-frame clones alone and is incomplete. The table lists over 55,000 clones, roughly nine tenths of them singletons. This material consisted of CD4+ or CD8+ T cells sorted from blood, taken in a trial of the OX40 agonist ivuxolimab. The receptors shown here come from an adult with an advanced solid tumor such as melanoma, head and neck, liver or kidney cancer. Both conserved end residues are part of each CDR3. A D gene is named only where the DNA matches it firmly. Not every row has a clone size; where given, it reads once, few, many or a size class.

TRBJ2-3 | TRBD2 | TRBV6-5 | - | CASNTPSGGTQYF | TGTGCCAGCAATACTCCAAGCGGGGGTACGCAGTATTTT
TRBJ1-2 | - | TRBV5-4 | once | CASSWAAYGYTF | TGTGCCAGCAGCTGGGCAGCCTATGGCTACACCTTC
TRBJ2-3 | TRBD1 | TRBV2 | - | CASMRDSRWPGTQYF | TGTGCCAGCATGAGGGACAGCCGCTGGCCCGGTACGCAGTATTTT
TRBJ1-5 | - | TRBV5-4 | - | CASSFEGSNQPQHF | TGTGCCAGCAGCTTTGAGGGTAGCAATCAGCCCCAGCATTTT
TRBJ1-3 | - | TRBV11-2 | - | CASSRIGAGNTIYF | TGTGCCAGCAGCCGGATAGGGGCTGGAAACACCATATATTTT
TRBJ2-7 | - | TRBV5-1 | - | CASSLAIGGRDEQYF | TGCGCCAGCAGCTTGGCCATCGGGGGAAGGGACGAGCAGTACTTC
TRBJ1-1 | - | TRBV20-1 | - | CSARDIGAAFF | TGCAGTGCTAGAGATATAGGGGCAGCTTTCTTT
TRBJ2-3 | TRBD2 | TRBV11-3 | - | CASSSGAAGDADTQYF | TGTGCCAGCAGCAGTGGAGCAGCGGGGGACGCAGATACGCAGTATTTT
TRBJ2-3 | TRBD2 | TRBV15 | - | CATSRVYQLAGKADTQYF | TGTGCCACCAGCAGAGTCTACCAATTAGCGGGGAAGGCAGATACGCAGTATTTT
TRBJ1-5 | TRBD1 | TRBV19 | - | CASSMGTGLSNQPQHF | TGTGCCAGTAGTATGGGGACAGGGCTTAGCAATCAGCCCCAGCATTTT
TRBJ2-1 | - | TRBV18 | - | CASSPQTGNEQFF | TGTGCCAGCTCACCTCAAACAGGGAATGAGCAGTTCTTC
TRBJ2-1 | TRBD2 | TRBV7-2 | once | CASSFSGGAPNEQFF | TGTGCCAGCAGCTTTAGCGGGGGGGCCCCCAATGAGCAGTTCTTC
TRBJ1-3 | TRBD1 | TRBV30 | - | CAWSGQGLSGNTIYF | TGTGCCTGGAGTGGACAGGGGCTCTCTGGAAACACCATATATTTT
TRBJ1-1 | - | TRBV14 | - | CASSQGVVTEAFF | TGTGCCAGCAGCCAGGGGGTCGTCACTGAAGCTTTCTTT
TRBJ1-4 | - | TRBV5-1 | - | CASSLTGNNEKLFF | TGCGCCAGCAGCTTGACCGGCAATAATGAAAAACTGTTTTTT
TRBJ2-7 | TRBD1 | TRBV7-2 | - | CASSPQGFSYEQYF | TGTGCCAGCAGCCCACAGGGGTTCTCCTACGAGCAGTACTTC
TRBJ1-2 | TRBD1 | TRBV6-5 | once | CASSYSDRASGYTF | TGTGCCAGCAGTTACTCCGACAGGGCTAGTGGCTACACCTTC
TRBJ2-3 | - | TRBV5-1 | - | CASSLTQGPQDTQYF | TGCGCCAGCAGCTTGACTCAGGGACCTCAAGATACGCAGTATTTT
TRBJ2-7 | - | TRBV7-8 | - | CASSYQGYEQYF | TGTGCCAGCAGCTACCAGGGCTACGAGCAGTACTTC
TRBJ1-3 | - | TRBV9 | - | CASSPDPISGNTIYF | TGTGCCAGCAGCCCAGACCCAATCTCTGGAAACACCATATATTTT
TRBJ2-2 | - | TRBV5-1 | - | CASHQIRNTGELFF | TGCGCCAGCCACCAAATACGTAACACCGGGGAGCTGTTTTTT
TRBJ2-7 | - | TRBV5-6 | - | CASSSAGVYEQYF | TGTGCCAGCAGCTCCGCAGGGGTCTACGAGCAGTACTTC
TRBJ1-3 | - | TRBV7-9 | - | CASSLALSGNTIYF | TGTGCCAGCAGCCTGGCTCTCTCTGGAAACACCATATATTTT
TRBJ2-5 | - | TRBV30 | - | CAWSVRGRHQETQYF | TGTGCCTGGAGTGTCCGGGGACGGCACCAAGAGACCCAGTACTTC
TRBJ1-1 | - | TRBV10-3 | once | CAISFQEGTEAFF | TGTGCCATCAGTTTCCAGGAGGGCACTGAAGCTTTCTTT
TRBJ1-6 | - | TRBV6-5 | - | CASSRGGGNSPLHF | TGTGCCAGCAGTAGGGGCGGGGGGAATTCACCCCTCCACTTT
TRBJ1-2 | - | TRBV4-1 | - | CASSQPGESGYTF | TGCGCCAGCAGCCAACCAGGGGAAAGTGGCTACACCTTC
TRBJ2-1 | TRBD2 | TRBV19 | - | CASNRLAGGEQFF | TGTGCCAGTAATAGACTAGCGGGGGGGGAGCAGTTCTTC
TRBJ2-3 | - | TRBV9 | - | CASSVRGDTQYF | TGTGCCAGCAGCGTTCGGGGGGATACGCAGTATTTT
TRBJ2-5 | - | TRBV7-9 | - | CASSLSRGARETQYF | TGTGCCAGCAGCTTATCAAGGGGGGCGAGGGAGACCCAGTACTTC
TRBJ1-6 | - | TRBV6-1 | - | CASSESVAGVSPLHF | TGTGCCAGCAGTGAAAGTGTGGCAGGGGTTTCACCCCTCCACTTT
TRBJ2-1 | TRBD2 | TRBV7-9 | few | CASRSGLAGGPKSYNEQFF | TGTGCCAGCAGATCTGGACTAGCGGGGGGCCCGAAATCCTACAATGAGCAGTTCTTC
TRBJ1-1 | - | TRBV5-4 | - | CASSLEAQMNTEAFF | TGTGCCAGCAGCTTGGAGGCACAGATGAACACTGAAGCTTTCTTT
TRBJ1-2 | - | TRBV5-1 | - | CASSLESRSGYYGYTF | TGCGCCAGCAGCTTGGAATCTAGGTCAGGGTACTATGGCTACACCTTC
TRBJ1-1 | - | TRBV5-4 | - | CASSLGQAAAFF | TGTGCCAGCAGCTTGGGGCAGGCGGCGGCTTTCTTT
TRBJ1-1 | - | TRBV15 | - | CATGRREGWAGDTEAFF | TGTGCCACAGGACGGAGAGAAGGATGGGCCGGGGACACTGAAGCTTTCTTT
TRBJ1-3 | - | TRBV5-1 | once | CASSSGGVSGNTIYF | TGCGCCAGCAGCTCCGGCGGGGTCTCTGGAAACACCATATATTTT
TRBJ1-6 | TRBD1 | TRBV2 | once | CASKGDRNSPLHF | TGTGCCAGCAAGGGGGACAGAAATTCACCCCTCCACTTT
TRBJ2-5 | - | TRBV28 | - | CASSLLVETQYF | TGTGCCAGCAGTTTATTGGTGGAGACCCAGTACTTC
TRBJ2-5 | TRBD2 | TRBV5-1 | - | CASIVGTSPQETQYF | TGCGCCAGCATTGTAGGGACTAGCCCCCAAGAGACCCAGTACTTC
TRBJ2-1 | - | TRBV7-2 | - | CASSLDSLLRNNEQFF | TGTGCCAGCAGCTTAGACAGCCTCCTGAGGAACAATGAGCAGTTCTTC
TRBJ1-2 | - | TRBV6-1 | - | CASSESLLGYTF | TGTGCCAGCAGTGAATCGCTGCTCGGCTACACCTTC
TRBJ1-6 | - | TRBV29-1 | - | CSVAKGSNSPLHF | TGCAGCGTTGCGAAGGGTAGTAATTCACCCCTCCACTTT
TRBJ2-2 | TRBD1 | TRBV5-6 | - | CASSGGQGRLLTGELFF | TGTGCCAGCAGCGGAGGACAGGGCCGATTATTGACCGGGGAGCTGTTTTTT
TRBJ2-3 | TRBD2 | TRBV10-3 | - | CAIQTGGRTDTQYF | TGTGCCATCCAGACGGGGGGGCGCACAGATACGCAGTATTTT
TRBJ2-5 | TRBD2 | TRBV6-6 | - | CASSFLAGRTQYF | TGTGCCAGCAGTTTTCTAGCGGGAAGGACCCAGTACTTC
TRBJ1-2 | - | TRBV7-2 | - | CASSLGGIRTGRNYGYTF | TGTGCCAGCAGCTTAGGAGGTATAAGAACAGGGCGAAACTATGGCTACACCTTC
TRBJ2-4 | TRBD2 | TRBV25-1 | - | CASSEGQAGISGNIQYF | TGTGCCAGCAGTGAAGGCCAAGCGGGGATTTCTGGAAACATTCAGTACTTC
TRBJ2-4 | TRBD1 | TRBV2 | few | CASSGRGPTKNIQYF | TGTGCCAGCAGTGGTAGGGGGCCAACCAAAAACATTCAGTACTTC
TRBJ2-1 | - | TRBV7-2 | - | CASGLDEQFF | TGTGCCAGCGGGCTGGATGAGCAGTTCTTC
TRBJ1-1 | - | TRBV6-5 | - | CASSPRTYRDTEAFF | TGTGCCAGCAGTCCCCGGACATATAGGGACACTGAAGCTTTCTTT
TRBJ2-2 | - | TRBV14 | - | CASTRGVGGNTGELFF | TGTGCCAGCACCCGCGGCGTGGGGGGGAACACCGGGGAGCTGTTTTTT
TRBJ1-1 | - | TRBV11-1 | - | CASSASGLNTEAFF | TGTGCCAGCAGCGCGTCCGGTTTAAACACTGAAGCTTTCTTT